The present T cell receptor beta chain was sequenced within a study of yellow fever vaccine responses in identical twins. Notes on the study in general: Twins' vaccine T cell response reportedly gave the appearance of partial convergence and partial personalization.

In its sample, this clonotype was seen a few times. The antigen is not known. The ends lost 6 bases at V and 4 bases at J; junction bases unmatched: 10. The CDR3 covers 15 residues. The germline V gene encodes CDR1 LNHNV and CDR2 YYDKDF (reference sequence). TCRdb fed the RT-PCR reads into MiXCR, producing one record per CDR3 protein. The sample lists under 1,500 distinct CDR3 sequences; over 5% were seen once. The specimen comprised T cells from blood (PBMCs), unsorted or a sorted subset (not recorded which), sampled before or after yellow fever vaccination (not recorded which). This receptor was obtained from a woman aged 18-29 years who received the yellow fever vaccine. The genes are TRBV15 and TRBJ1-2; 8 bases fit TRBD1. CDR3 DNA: TGTGCCACCAGAGATGGGCCCGGACAGGGCTATGGCTACACCTTC. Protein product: CATRDGPGQGYGYTF.